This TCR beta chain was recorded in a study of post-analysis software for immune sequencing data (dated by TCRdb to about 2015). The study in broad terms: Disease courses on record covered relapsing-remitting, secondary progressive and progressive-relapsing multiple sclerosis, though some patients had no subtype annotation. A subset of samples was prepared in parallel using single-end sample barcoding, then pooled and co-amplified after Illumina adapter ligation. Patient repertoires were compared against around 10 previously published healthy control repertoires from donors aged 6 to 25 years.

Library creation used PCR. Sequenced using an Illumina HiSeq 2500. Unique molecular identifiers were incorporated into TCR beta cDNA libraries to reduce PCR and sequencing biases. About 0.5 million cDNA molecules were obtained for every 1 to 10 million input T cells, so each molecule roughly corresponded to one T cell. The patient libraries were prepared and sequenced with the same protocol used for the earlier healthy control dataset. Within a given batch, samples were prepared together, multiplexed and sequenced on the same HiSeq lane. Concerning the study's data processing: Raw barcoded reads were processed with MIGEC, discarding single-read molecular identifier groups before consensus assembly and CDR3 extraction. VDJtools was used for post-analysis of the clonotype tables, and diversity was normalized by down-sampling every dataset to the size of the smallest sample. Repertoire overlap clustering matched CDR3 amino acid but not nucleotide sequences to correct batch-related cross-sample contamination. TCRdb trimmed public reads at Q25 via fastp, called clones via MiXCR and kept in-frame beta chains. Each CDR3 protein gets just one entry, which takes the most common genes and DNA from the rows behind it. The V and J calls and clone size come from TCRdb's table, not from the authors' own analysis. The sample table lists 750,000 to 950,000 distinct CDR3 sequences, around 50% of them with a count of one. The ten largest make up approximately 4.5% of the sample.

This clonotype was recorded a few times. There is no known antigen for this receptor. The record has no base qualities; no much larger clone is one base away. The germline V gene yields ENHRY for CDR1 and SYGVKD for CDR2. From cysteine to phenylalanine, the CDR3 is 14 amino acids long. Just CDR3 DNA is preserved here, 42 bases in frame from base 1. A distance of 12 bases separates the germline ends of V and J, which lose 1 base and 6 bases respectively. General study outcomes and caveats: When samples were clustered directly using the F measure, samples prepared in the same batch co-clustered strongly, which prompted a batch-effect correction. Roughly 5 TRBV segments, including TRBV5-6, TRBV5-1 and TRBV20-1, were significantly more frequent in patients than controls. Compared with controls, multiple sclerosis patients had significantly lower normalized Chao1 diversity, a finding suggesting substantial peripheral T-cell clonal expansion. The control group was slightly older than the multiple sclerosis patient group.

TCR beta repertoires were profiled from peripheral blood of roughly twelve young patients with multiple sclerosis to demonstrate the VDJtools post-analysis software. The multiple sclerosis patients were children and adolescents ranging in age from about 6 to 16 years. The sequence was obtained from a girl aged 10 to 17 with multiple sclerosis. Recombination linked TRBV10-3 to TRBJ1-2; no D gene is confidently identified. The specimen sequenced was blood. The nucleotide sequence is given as TGTGCCATCAGTGAGTTTCTTTCAGCTGATGGCTACACCTTC. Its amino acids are CAISEFLSADGYTF.